The T cell receptor beta chain under discussion was sequenced for a study of regulatory T cells in long-lasting Graves disease. As for time point: newly diagnosed GD, antithyroid drugs for less than 3 months. RNA extracted from PBMCs served as the sequencing template. American Thyroid Association guidelines defined how Graves' disease was diagnosed. There are 17 residues in the CDR3. CDR1 is SGHRS and CDR2 is YFSETQ in the germline V gene. With 2 bases removed from V and 0 bases from J, the gap between germline ends came to 17 bases. This clonotype showed up just once. A read error may explain this, as a much larger clone is one base away. Given the absence of the conserved phenylalanine or tryptophan at the CDR3 end, a read error is likely. CDR3 regions were amplified by Arm-PCR using iRepertoire HTBI primers to build TCR beta libraries. TCRdb re-called the multiplex PCR reads with MiXCR, one entry per CDR3 protein. The data hold 400,000 to 500,000 distinct CDR3 sequences, with roughly 15% observed a single time.

These data were likewise used in another study, on T cells in Graves' hyperthyroidism and ophthalmopathy. Turning to that study: The primer set for the first-round RT-PCR of the TCR CDR3 was HTBI. Blood samples included most of the expanded thyroid clonotypes exceeding 0.001. Stable hyperthyroidism was told apart from ophthalmopathy by a model built on 13 V-J features.

The sequence derives from a woman in her 50s with Graves disease. The V gene is TRBV5-1, the J gene TRBJ1-1; the D gene is possibly TRBD1 (6 bases). The sequencing here drew on peripheral blood mononuclear cells (PBMCs), taken at new diagnosis, from a patient treated with antithyroid drugs. The CDR3 region is CASSFEMGAGLNTEAFS. The CDR3 DNA sequence: TGCGCCAGCAGCTTCGAGATGGGGGCAGGTTTGAACACTGAAGCTTTCTCT.